One and the same sample provided the 18 T cell receptor beta chains below, sequenced in a study of CD8 T cells in ankylosing spondylitis. Points from the study as a whole: Ankylosing spondylitis blood appeared to carry a characteristic TCR beta motif of roughly eight highly homologous variants.

TCRdb used MiXCR to reprocess the 5' RACE reads, holding one entry per CDR3 protein. The profile covers 390,000 or so distinct CDR3 sequences, with around 22% appearing a single time and about 17% taken by the ten largest. Antigens of these TCRs are unknown. The sample comprised blood, either unsorted or a sorted T cell fraction (not recorded which). Source of these receptors: a male donor with ankylosing spondylitis.

The V call is TRBV5-1, the J call TRBJ2-1, with TRBD2 matching 7 bases. The CDR3 consists of 16 residues. Germline loops: CDR1 SGHRS, CDR2 YFSETQ. The J segment lost 0 bases and the V segment lost 5 bases, leaving 8 bases of the junction unmatched. The CDR3 bases are TGCGCCAGCAGTCTGAGCGGGATGAGCTCCTACAATGAGCAGTTCTTC. It codes for CASSLSGMSSYNEQFF.

V usage is TRBV7-3 and J usage is TRBJ2-7, with TRBD2 identical over 7 bases. V dropped 1 base and J dropped 4; count of bases not matched to a gene: 10. CDR1 is SGHTA and CDR2 is FQGTGA in the germline V gene. The CDR3 contains 16 residues. The CDR3, as DNA: TGTGCCAGCAGCTTAAATGGCGGGAGCTCCGCGTACGAGCAGTACTTC. Protein: CASSLNGGSSAYEQYF.

A remark on this clonotype: A junction end diverges from the germline sequence, so it may reflect a read error. The chain uses TRBV7-9 and TRBJ2-1; TRBD1 agrees at 10 bases. This CDR3 has 15 residues. In germline, CDR1 is SEHNR, CDR2 FQNEAQ (reference sequence). DNA of the CDR3: TGTGCCAGCAGCGCCAGACAGGGGGCAAACAATGGGCAGTTCTTC. The encoded protein is CASSARQGANNGQFF.

This clonotype was detected only a few times. The chain is built from TRBV20-1 and TRBJ2-2; 8 bases align to TRBD2. This CDR3 has 14 residues. CDR1 is DFQATT and CDR2 is SNEGSKA in the germline V gene (reference sequence). V lost 6 bases to trimming and J lost 6 bases; unmatched junction nucleotides: 9. CDR3 protein: CSASPAGAAGELFF. DNA for the CDR3: TGCAGTGCCTCCCCAGCGGGAGCCGCCGGGGAGCTGTTTTTT.

This sequence joins TRBV3-1 and TRBJ2-1; D not certain. Per germline, CDR1 LGHDT and CDR2 YNNKEL (reference sequence). The CDR3 totals 13 residues. Trimming stripped 2 bases from V and 11 bases from J, with 13 bases between. DNA for the CDR3: TGTGCCAGCAGCCAATTACTCGCGAGAAAGCAGTTCTTC. It translates to CASSQLLARKQFF.

The rearrangement links TRBV5-1 to TRBJ2-5, with D possibly TRBD1 on 6 matching bases. Trimming took off 4 bases at V and 4 bases at J, with 14 bases between the two ends. The CDR3 loop spans 14 amino acids. Germline V gene lookup returns CDR1 SGHRS and CDR2 YFSETQ. The DNA for the CDR3 is TGCGCCAGCAGCGTACAGGGTGCTTTAGAGACCCAGTACTTC. Its translation: CASSVQGALETQYF. The complete variable domain, with remaining parts taken from reference TRBV5-1 and TRBJ2-5, reads KAGVTQTPRYLIKTRGQQVTLSCSPISGHRSVSWYQQTPGQGLQFLFEYFSETQRNKGNFPGRFSGRQFSNSRSEMNVSTLELGDSALYLCASSVQGALETQYFGPGTRLLVL.

There are many counts of this clonotype. V usage is TRBV5-6 and J usage is TRBJ2-1; 7 positions match TRBD2. Germline-derived CDR1 and CDR2 are SGHDT and YYEEEE. Germline trimming cut 3 bases from V and 7 bases from J; bases unmatched to any gene: 1. CDR3 size: 12 residues. CDR3 sequence: CASSWEGNEQFF. CDR3 bases: TGTGCCAGCAGCTGGGAGGGGAATGAGCAGTTCTTC.

A few counts support this clonotype. V is TRBV29-1 and J is TRBJ1-5; possible D gene TRBD1, 5 bases. V dropped 6 bases and J dropped 5 bases, with 11 bases sitting between them. This CDR3 contains 12 residues. The germline gives CDR1 SQVTM, CDR2 ANQGSEA. This CDR3 is CSVGEGDQPQHF. The CDR3 bases are TGCAGCGTGGGGGAAGGAGATCAGCCCCAGCATTTT. Using reference TRBV29-1 and TRBJ1-5 for the parts outside the CDR3, the full variable domain is SAVISQKPSRDICQRGTSLTIQCQVDSQVTMMFWYRQQPGQSLTLIATANQGSEATYESGFVIDKFPISRPNLTFSTLTVSNMSPEDSSIYLCSVGEGDQPQHFGDGTRLSIL.

The J gene is TRBJ2-5, the V gene TRBV20-1; D is tentatively TRBD1 or TRBD2 (5 bases each). The CDR3 loop spans 13 amino acids. CDR1 and CDR2 from the germline V gene are DFQATT and SNEGSKA (reference sequence). V gave up 6 bases and J gave up 3 bases, with 14 bases separating them. CDR3 DNA: TGCAGTGCCTTGGACTCAGGGAAAGAGACCCAGTACTTC. Translated, it gives CSALDSGKETQYF.

In this sample, this clonotype turned up a few times. The CDR3 loop reads CASSAIEAGSYEQYF. DNA of the CDR3: TGCGCCAGCAGTGCCATTGAGGCGGGGAGCTACGAGCAGTACTTC. The chain is built from TRBV10-2 and TRBJ2-7, with a possible D match to TRBD2 (6 bases). This CDR3 spans 15 amino acids. The germline CDR1 and CDR2 sequences are WSHSY and SAAADI. The V and J ends lost 4 bases and 3 bases respectively, with 16 bases between them.

The rearrangement links TRBV6-1 to TRBJ2-7; 7 bases fit TRBD2. CDR1 is MNHNS, CDR2 SASEGT, per germline. CDR3 length: 15 amino acids. V shed 7 bases, J shed 1 base, and the junction held 10 bases outside the gene matches. CDR3 DNA sequence: TGTGCCAGCACCGCATCGGGGGGATATTCCTACGAGCAGTACTTC. Amino acid sequence: CASTASGGYSYEQYF.

This clonotype was seen more than once but under ten times. This chain uses TRBV12-5 with TRBJ2-1; D may be TRBD1 or TRBD2 (5 bases each). The CDR3 runs to 15 residues. The ends were cut back, 3 bases at V and 5 bases at J, with 14 bases in the middle. Germline values: CDR1 LGHNT, CDR2 FRNRAP. The CDR3 loop reads CASGLQSGTDNEQFF. CDR3 in DNA: TGTGCTAGTGGTTTACAATCCGGGACGGACAATGAGCAGTTCTTC.

This clonotype occurred a few times. This chain joins TRBV20-1 and TRBJ2-6; TRBD2 matches 9 bases. The CDR3 is 17 residues long. CDR1 DFQATT and CDR2 SNEGSKA come from the germline V gene (reference sequence). V lost 2 bases to trimming and J lost 4 bases; unmatched junction nucleotides: 9. The CDR3 region has the DNA TGCAGTGCTAGATCTATAGCGGGAGCAGTAGGGGCCAACGTCCTGACTTTC. Translation: CSARSIAGAVGANVLTF.

The V gene is TRBV7-9, the J gene TRBJ2-3, with D perhaps matching TRBD2 (6 bases). V was trimmed by 5 bases and J by 1 base, leaving 13 bases between them. Germline CDR1 SEHNR, CDR2 FQNEAQ (reference sequence). This CDR3 has 15 residues. The CDR3 nucleotides read TGTGCCAGCAGCAGACCAACGGGAGGCACAGATACGCAGTATTTT. This codes for CASSRPTGGTDTQYF.

There are a few counts of this clonotype. V usage is TRBV5-1 and J usage is TRBJ1-1; 7 bases map to TRBD1. The V gene end was trimmed by 4 bases and the J gene end by 2 bases; junction bases not matched to a gene: 17. The CDR3 covers 18 residues. Germline CDR1 reads SGHRS; CDR2 reads YFSETQ. The CDR3 DNA sequence: TGCGCCAGCAGCCCAGACAGGGCCCGCTCGGTCTATAACACTGAAGCTTTCTTT. Translated: CASSPDRARSVYNTEAFF.

This clonotype has more than one count but fewer than ten. The chain joins TRBV28 to TRBJ1-2; 9 nucleotides match TRBD1. With V trimmed by 10 bases and J by 3 bases, 6 bases remained unmatched. Germline CDR1 MDHEN, CDR2 SYDVKM. The CDR3 length is 13 residues. The CDR3, as DNA: TGTGCCACCTTGGACAGGGGAGACTATGGCTACACCTTC. Translated: CATLDRGDYGYTF.

The chain recombines TRBV5-1 with TRBJ1-1; D call uncertain. The length of the CDR3 is 14 residues. With 4 bases removed from V and 0 bases from J, the gap between germline ends came to 10 bases. Germline CDR1 reads SGHRS; CDR2 reads YFSETQ. CDR3 DNA sequence: TGCGCCAGCAGCCAGAAGACGGTGAACACTGAAGCTTTCTTT. This gives the protein CASSQKTVNTEAFF.

The chain is built from TRBV20-1 and TRBJ2-7; D could derive from TRBD1 or TRBD2 (6 bases each). Germline CDR1 is DFQATT and CDR2 is SNEGSKA (reference sequence). This CDR3 contains 13 residues. V was trimmed by 6 bases and J by 6 bases, leaving 18 bases between them. The DNA of the CDR3 is TGCAGTGCGGGAAGTCCCGGGGGCTCCGAGCAGTACTTC. Protein: CSAGSPGGSEQYF.